This entry is about one T cell receptor (beta chain). Its specific antigen is unknown. Qualities for individual bases were not recorded, and no much larger clone is one base off. From the cysteine up to the phenylalanine, the CDR3 has a length of 10 residues. The only DNA kept is the CDR3, 30 bases in frame from the first base. At the junction V is shortened by 5 bases and J by 5 bases, with 6 bases in between. From the germline V gene (reference sequence), CDR1 is DFQATT and CDR2 is SNEGSKA. These data originate in a study of blood T cells in healthy people across ages (dated by TCRdb to 2015 to 2017). For context, the study as a whole: In model experiments, template switching captured roughly one uniquely barcoded TCR beta cDNA molecule for every two T cells. To track age-related changes in TCR beta repertoire diversity, the study relied on deep sequencing normalized with unique cDNA molecular identifiers. The donors were divided into four age groups: young (average about 16 years), middle-aged (about 40), aged (approximately 62) and long-lived (about 84). To avoid experimental bias, donors of different ages were spread randomly across the sequencing lanes. Two additional independent replicas of 1 million unique cDNA reads from the same blood draw were analyzed for two donors (one aged 18 to 30 and one aged 80 or older).

Summary of the overall study and its limitations: Estimates of total diversity based on one million sequenced T cells were considered lower bounds and underestimates. Observed TCR beta diversity per million T cells fell roughly linearly with age, and a significant reduction was already apparent by age around 40. There was a strong correlation between observed TCR beta diversity and the percentage of naive T cells measured by flow cytometry. Since profiling was done on bulk unsorted PBMCs, naive and antigen-experienced compartments could not be conclusively compared. Compared with the aged group, more naive CD4+ T cells, fewer expanded clones and increased TCR diversity were shown by the long-lived group, suggesting age selection. Because the CMV infection status of the donors was unknown, age-related changes in expanded clonotypes may potentially have been confounded.

Receptor amplification or capture employed 5' RACE. The reads were generated on an Illumina HiSeq 2500. A second PCR of roughly 7 to 11 cycles was performed with a sample-barcoded 5' primer and a J-beta primer mix. Each TCR beta cDNA molecule received a unique molecular identifier from a template-switch 5' adaptor carrying 12 random nucleotides. Each sample yielded at least 2.5 million CDR3-containing paired-end reads. All of the RNA was converted into first-strand cDNA using the Mint cDNA synthesis kit, with a TRBC-specific oligonucleotide serving as the primer. All cDNA was treated with uracil-DNA glycosylase and then went through a first 18-cycle PCR with the universal primers M1SS and BC2_uni_R. The original pipeline was this. Normalization of each sample was performed by random selection of 1 million high-quality reads, each carrying a distinct molecular identifier. Reads sharing molecular identifiers were discarded rather than binned into consensus sequences. CDR3 identification, clonotype clustering and error correction used MiTCR with a Q25 quality threshold and the strictest error-elimination algorithm. A nonparametric unseen species model using Euler transformation provided a lower-bound estimate of total TCR beta diversity. TCRdb reanalyzed the raw reads on its own, using fastp at Q25 for trimming and MiXCR for clone calling, and kept in-frame beta chains. Under each unique CDR3 protein, matching rows form one entry showing the most common genes and DNA. These V and J calls are TCRdb output, not the study's own analysis. The sample profile shows about 1.8 million distinct CDR3 sequences; about 50% of them were found once. The biggest ten clones account for 2.1% of the sample.

The approximately 41 donors, aged roughly 6 to 95 years, were systemically healthy Caucasian individuals from Russia. Around 10 milliliters of peripheral blood were drawn from each donor into EDTA-treated Vacutainer tubes. PBMCs were isolated by Ficoll-Paque density-gradient centrifugation, with at least 6.5 million obtained per sample. Trizol reagent was used to extract total RNA from the PBMCs, yielding at least 5.5 micrograms per sample. Naive CD45RAhigh/CD27high T cell percentages were measured by flow cytometry on a PBMC aliquot from every donor. The sample was blood. The sequence links TRBV20-1 to TRBJ2-5; confidence is insufficient to name the D gene. The TCR was taken from a woman aged 35 to 49 in good health. Read as DNA, the sequence is TGCAGTGCTCAGTGGGAGACCCAGTACTTC. This gives the protein CSAQWETQYF.